This entry concerns a single TCR beta chain. Its antigen is undetermined. The authors reverse transcribed all of the isolated RNA, so sequencing captured expressed TCRB transcripts. Only in-frame clones appear in the TCRdb table, and some are missing; sequencing was by immunoSEQ multiplex PCR. The sample contains tens of thousands of clones, 40% to 65% of which appear only once. This sample stems from a study of beta chain features in type 1 diabetes. The study, taken as a whole, reports: Researchers report that Type 1 diabetes patients had moderately but significantly shorter TCRB CDR3s across all four CD4+ subsets. Junctions at VDJ sites from type 1 diabetes patients had fewer insertions and more deletions.

Germline-derived CDR1 and CDR2 are SQVTM and ANQGSEA. Trimming took 3 bases from V and 7 from J, leaving 9 bases between them. The CDR3 contains 11 residues. J is TRBJ1-2 and V is TRBV29-1; D possibly corresponds to TRBD1 (5 bases). This TCR was sampled from a woman between 40 and 55 years old with type 1 diabetes. The sequenced sample consisted of Tregs from blood. CDR3 coding DNA: TGCAGCGTTGAGACGGGGGGTGGCTACACCTTC. Translating gives CSVETGGGYTF.